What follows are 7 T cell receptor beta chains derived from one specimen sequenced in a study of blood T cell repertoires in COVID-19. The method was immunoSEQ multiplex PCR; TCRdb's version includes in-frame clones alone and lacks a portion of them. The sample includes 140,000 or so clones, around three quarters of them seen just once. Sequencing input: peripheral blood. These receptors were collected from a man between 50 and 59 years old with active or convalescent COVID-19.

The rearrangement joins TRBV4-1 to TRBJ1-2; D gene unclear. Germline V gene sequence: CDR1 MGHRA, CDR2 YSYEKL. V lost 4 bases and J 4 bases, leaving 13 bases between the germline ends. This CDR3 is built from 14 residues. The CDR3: CASSPSLEGYGYTF. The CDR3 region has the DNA TGCGCCAGCAGCCCCTCTTTGGAGGGCTATGGCTACACCTTC.

The CDR3 is CSVATGVSSYEQYF. DNA of the CDR3: TGCAGCGTTGCCACAGGGGTCTCCTCCTACGAGCAGTACTTC. This chain uses TRBV29-1 with TRBJ2-7; 7 positions match TRBD1. The CDR3 contains 14 residues. The junction had 6 bases not matched to a gene; V was cut back by 4 bases and J by 0 bases. Germline CDR1 reads SQVTM; CDR2 reads ANQGSEA.

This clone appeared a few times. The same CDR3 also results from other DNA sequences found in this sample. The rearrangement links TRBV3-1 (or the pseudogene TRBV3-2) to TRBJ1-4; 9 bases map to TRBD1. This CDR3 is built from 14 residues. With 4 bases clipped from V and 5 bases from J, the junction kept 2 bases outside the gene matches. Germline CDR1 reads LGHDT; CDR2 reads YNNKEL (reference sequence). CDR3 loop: CASSRTGGNEKLFF. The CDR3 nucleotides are TGTGCCAGCAGCCGTACAGGGGGCAATGAAAAACTGTTTTTT.

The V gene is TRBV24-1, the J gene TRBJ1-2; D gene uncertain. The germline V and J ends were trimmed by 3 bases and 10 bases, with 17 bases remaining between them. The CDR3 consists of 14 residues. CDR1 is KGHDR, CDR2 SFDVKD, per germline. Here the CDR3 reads CATSDRGSIDTYTF. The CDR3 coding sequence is TGTGCCACCAGTGATCGAGGGAGTATCGACACCTACACCTTC.

CDR3 sequence reads: CASTSRVNTQYF. CDR3 in DNA: TGTGCCAGCACCTCGAGGGTGAATACGCAGTATTTT. The chain has TRBV27 and TRBJ2-3, with a possible D match to TRBD2 (5 bases). Germline CDR1 is MNHEY and CDR2 is SMNVEV (reference sequence). Trimming removed 7 bases from V and 7 bases from J, with 12 bases in between. The CDR3 is 12 residues long.

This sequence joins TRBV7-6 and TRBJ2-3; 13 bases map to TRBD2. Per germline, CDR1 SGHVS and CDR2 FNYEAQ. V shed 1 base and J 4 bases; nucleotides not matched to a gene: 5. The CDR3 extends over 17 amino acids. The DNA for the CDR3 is TGTGCCAGCAGCTTAGTCCGGACTAGCGGGAGTCCAGATACGCAGTATTTT. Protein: CASSLVRTSGSPDTQYF.

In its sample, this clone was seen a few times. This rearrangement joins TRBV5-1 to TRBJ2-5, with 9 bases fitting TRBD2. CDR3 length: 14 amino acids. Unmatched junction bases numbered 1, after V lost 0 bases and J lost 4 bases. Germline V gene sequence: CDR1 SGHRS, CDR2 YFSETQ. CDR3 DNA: TGCGCCAGCAGCTTGGCGCGGGGGGGAGAGACCCAGTACTTC. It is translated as CASSLARGGETQYF.